Reported below is one T cell receptor beta chain. This may arise from a read error, as a much more abundant clone is one base away. The germline V gene encodes CDR1 MNHEY and CDR2 SVGAGI. This CDR3 spans 16 amino acids. MiXCR, applied by TCRdb to the PCR reads, yields one record per CDR3 protein. This sample has 300,000 to 400,000 distinct CDR3 sequences, with roughly 24% found just once. The data were taken from a study of molecular identifiers for immune sequencing clone quantification. Sequenced: naive CD8+ T cells from blood, with Jurkat cell RNA spiked in. Subset of the sample: FACS-sorted CD8+CD4-CCR7+CD45RA+ naive T cells. This chain connects TRBV6-5 to TRBJ2-1; D ambiguous. This clonotype was obtained from a human donor in good health. Some libraries in this study had Jurkat cell RNA spiked in. CDR3 DNA sequence: TGTGCCAGCAGTTACTCCCTCGGTCCGTCCTACAAAGAGCAGTTCTTC. This translates into CASSYSLGPSYKEQFF.